The TCR beta chain described here comes from a study of OX40 agonist ivuxolimab in advanced cancers. TCRdb's copy holds only in-frame clones and misses some; the assay was immunoSEQ multiplex PCR. The sample has tens of thousands of clones, 75% to 90% seen once. The CDR3 is 15 residues long. V lost 0 bases, J lost 4 bases, and 6 bases stayed unmatched. CDR1 and CDR2 from the germline V gene are SGHRS and YFSETQ. The receptor was derived from an adult with an advanced solid tumor such as melanoma, head and neck, liver or kidney cancer. The V gene is TRBV5-1, the J gene TRBJ1-1; 7 nucleotides align to TRBD1. Specimen: CD4+ or CD8+ T cells sorted from blood, collected in a trial of the OX40 agonist ivuxolimab. The CDR3 region has the DNA TGCGCCAGCAGCTTGGACAGACAGGGTACCACTGAAGCTTTCTTT. It translates to CASSLDRQGTTEAFF. Based on the CDR3 plus reference TRBV5-1 and TRBJ1-1, the full variable domain is KAGVTQTPRYLIKTRGQQVTLSCSPISGHRSVSWYQQTPGQGLQFLFEYFSETQRNKGNFPGRFSGRQFSNSRSEMNVSTLELGDSALYLCASSLDRQGTTEAFFGQGTRLTVV.